The present TCR beta chain was sequenced within a study of blood T cell repertoires in COVID-19. Study-level information: PBMCs, B-cell-depleted T cells, or T cells provided the cDNA or gDNA that made up the material.

TCRdb's table, derived via immunoSEQ multiplex PCR, lists solely in-frame clones and lacks some. The sample lists a few hundred thousand clones, just under 90% occurring once. This clone was recorded once. From germline, CDR1 is SEHNR and CDR2 FQNEAQ (reference sequence). CDR3 length: 13 residues. V lost 5 bases and J lost 3; bases outside the gene matches: 3. The material sequenced was peripheral blood. This TCR was recovered from a man in his sixties who had recovered from COVID-19. The chain couples TRBV7-9 to TRBJ1-1; 7 bases match TRBD1. The chain's CDR3 is CASSNTGDTEAFF. CDR3 in DNA: TGTGCCAGCAGCAACACAGGGGACACTGAAGCTTTCTTT.